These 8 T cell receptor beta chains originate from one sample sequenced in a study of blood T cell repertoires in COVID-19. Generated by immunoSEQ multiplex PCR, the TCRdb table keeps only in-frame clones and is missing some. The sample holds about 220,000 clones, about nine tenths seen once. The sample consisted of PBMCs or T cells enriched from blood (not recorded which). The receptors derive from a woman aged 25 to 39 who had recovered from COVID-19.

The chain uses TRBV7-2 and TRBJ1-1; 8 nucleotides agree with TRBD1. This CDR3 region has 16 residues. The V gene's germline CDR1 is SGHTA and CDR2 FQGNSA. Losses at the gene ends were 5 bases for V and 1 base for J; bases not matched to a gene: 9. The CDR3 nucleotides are TGTGCCAGCAGCCCCGGACAGGGTCGGGGGAACACTGAAGCTTTCTTT. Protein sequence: CASSPGQGRGNTEAFF.

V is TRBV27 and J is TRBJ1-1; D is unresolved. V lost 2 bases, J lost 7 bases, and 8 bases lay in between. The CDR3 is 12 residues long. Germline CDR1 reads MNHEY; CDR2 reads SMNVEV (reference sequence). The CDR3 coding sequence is TGTGCCAGCAGTTTACCGGGGAGTGAAGCTTTCTTT. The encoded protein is CASSLPGSEAFF.

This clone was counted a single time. CDR3 protein: CASSLQSGDEKLFF. Here the CDR3 DNA reads TGTGCCAGCAGCTTGCAGTCAGGGGATGAAAAACTGTTTTTT. The genes are TRBV5-4 and TRBJ1-4; D may be TRBD1 (6 bases). CDR3 length: 14 amino acids. Trimming stripped 1 base from V and 6 bases from J, with 10 bases between. Germline lookup yields CDR1 SGHNT and CDR2 YYREEE (reference sequence).

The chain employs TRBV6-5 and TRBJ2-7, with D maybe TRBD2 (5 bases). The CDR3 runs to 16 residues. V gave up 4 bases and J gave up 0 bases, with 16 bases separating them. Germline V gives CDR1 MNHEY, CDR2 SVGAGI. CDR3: CASSSPAGSSSYEQYF. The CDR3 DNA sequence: TGTGCCAGCAGTTCGCCGGCGGGCAGCTCCTCCTACGAGCAGTACTTC.

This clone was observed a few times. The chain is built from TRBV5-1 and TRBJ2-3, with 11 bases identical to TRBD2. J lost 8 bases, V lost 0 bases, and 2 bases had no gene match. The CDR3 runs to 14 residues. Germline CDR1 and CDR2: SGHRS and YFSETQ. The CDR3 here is CASSLVAGGPTQYF. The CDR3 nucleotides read TGCGCCAGCAGCTTGGTAGCGGGGGGGCCTACGCAGTATTTT.

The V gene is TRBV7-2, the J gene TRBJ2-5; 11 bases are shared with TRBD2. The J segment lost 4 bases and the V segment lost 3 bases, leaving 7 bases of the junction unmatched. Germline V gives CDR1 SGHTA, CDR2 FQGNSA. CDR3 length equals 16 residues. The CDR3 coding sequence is TGTGCCAGCAGCTTGTACCTAGCGGGGGGAGGAGAGACCCAGTACTTC. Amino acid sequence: CASSLYLAGGGETQYF.

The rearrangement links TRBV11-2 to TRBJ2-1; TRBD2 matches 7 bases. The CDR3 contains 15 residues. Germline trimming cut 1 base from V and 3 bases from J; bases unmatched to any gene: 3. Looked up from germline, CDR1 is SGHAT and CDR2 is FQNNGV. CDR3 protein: CASSLVRGSYNEQFF. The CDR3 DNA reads TGTGCCAGCAGCTTAGTGCGGGGGAGCTACAATGAGCAGTTCTTC.

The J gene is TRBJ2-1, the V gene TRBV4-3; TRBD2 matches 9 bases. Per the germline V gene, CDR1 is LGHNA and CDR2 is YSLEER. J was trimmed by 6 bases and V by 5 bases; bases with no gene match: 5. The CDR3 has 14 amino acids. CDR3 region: CASSGSGGGNEQFF. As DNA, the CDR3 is TGCGCCAGCAGCGGTAGCGGGGGTGGCAATGAGCAGTTCTTC.